This TCR beta chain was captured in a study of T cell repertoires in cytomegalovirus infection. Study details: Indicated by public TCR beta signatures were CMV infection and matching HLA type. Study-wide points: CMV carriers with the relevant HLA were identified by cumulative public TCR beta family frequency. HLA-C-restricted CMV clonotypes gave the most frequent clonotype in two of eight donors.

Details on this clonotype: The antigen remains undetermined.

The CDR3 covers 15 residues. V lost 6 bases and J 8 bases, leaving 22 bases between the germline ends. Germline V gives CDR1 SNHLY, CDR2 FYNNEI. MiXCR was run by TCRdb on the reads, yielding one entry per CDR3 protein. The sample carries roughly 100,000 distinct CDR3 sequences, 16% recorded once. Sequenced material: PBMCs. The sequence was obtained from a human donor in good health (CMV status not recorded). Some clones in this sample may be carry-over from other donors' samples. V and J are TRBV2 and TRBJ1-2, with a weak D call TRBD1 (5 bases). The CDR3 DNA reads as TGTGCCAGCAGATACGACAGCCGGGCATTTGGGGGCTACACCTTC. The encoded protein is CASRYDSRAFGGYTF.